Listed here is a single T cell receptor beta chain. The antigen remains unidentified. This entry comes from a study of T cells expressing NK-cell markers. Study background: The eight sequenced donors comprised seven who were HCMV-seropositive and one who was seronegative.

Study-level points and caveats: A range of roughly 1.0-8% of CD8+ T cells consisted of dominant NKG2C+ clonotypes in six donors.

5'RACE template switching with UMIs generated TCR beta cDNA. With the 5' RACE reads reprocessed, TCRdb shows one record per CDR3 protein and no DNA. Its table records about 260,000 distinct CDR3 sequences. CDR3 length equals 14 residues. Germline lookup yields CDR1 WNHNN and CDR2 SYGVQD (reference sequence). This chain joins TRBV10-1 and TRBJ2-5; TCRdb indicates TRBD1, and absent DNA this call remains unverified. The sequence was obtained from a young man in good health. The material sequenced was blood T cells: a sorted CD56 or NKG2C T cell subset, CD4+ or CD8+ T cells, or bulk PBMC T cells (not recorded which). CDR3 protein: CASSFDRRQETQYF.